The 32 T cell receptor beta chains listed next were all sequenced from one sample in a study of shared clonotypes between healthy human individuals. The table came from immunoSEQ multiplex PCR; TCRdb's copy has only in-frame clones and leaves some out. The sample lists more than 2,000,000 clones, approximately 94% seen once, with around 0.15% in the top ten. Sequenced: naive CD4+ T cells sorted from blood. The subset: CD45RA+ positively selected. The receptors were gathered from a man in his late teens or twenties in good health.

J is TRBJ1-2 and V is TRBV29-1, with 10 nucleotides matching TRBD1. CDR3 size: 14 residues. Germline CDR1 SQVTM, CDR2 ANQGSEA. In DNA form, the CDR3 reads TGCAACGTGGACAAGGGACAGGGGAGAGGAGGCTACACCTTC. Its protein product is CNVDKGQGRGGYTF.

This chain joins TRBV18 and TRBJ2-7; TRBD2 agrees at 10 bases. V gave up 6 bases and J gave up 3 bases; unmatched junction bases: 11. CDR3 size: 16 residues. Germline assignment: CDR1 KGHSH and CDR2 LQKENI. CDR3 bases: TGTGCCAGCTCCCGGGGACTAGCGATGGGGAGCTACGAGCAGTACTTC. Translated, it gives CASSRGLAMGSYEQYF.

The chain uses TRBV18 and TRBJ1-4; D perhaps matches TRBD1 (5 bases). The V and J ends lost 2 bases and 6 bases respectively, with 10 bases between them. The CDR3 is 14 amino acids. Per germline, CDR1 KGHSH and CDR2 LQKENI. CDR3 in amino acids: CASSPGAVDEKLFF. CDR3 nucleotide sequence: TGTGCCAGCTCACCAGGGGCCGTCGATGAAAAACTGTTTTTT.

Comments on this clone: Other DNA sequences in the sample encode the same CDR3. This chain links TRBV18 with TRBJ1-2, with TRBD1 matching 7 bases. Losses at the gene ends were 5 bases for V and 4 bases for J; bases not matched to a gene: 1. The CDR3 length is 12 residues. CDR1 KGHSH and CDR2 LQKENI come from the germline V gene. CDR3 coding DNA: TGTGCCAGCTCAGGGGACAGCTATGGCTACACCTTC. Translated, it gives CASSGDSYGYTF.

V usage is TRBV9 and J usage is TRBJ1-2; D remains ambiguous. Trimming left V 4 bases short and J 2 bases short, with 12 bases between. The length of the CDR3 is 14 residues. Germline V gene data show CDR1 as SGDLS and CDR2 as YYNGEE. CDR3 sequence (DNA): TGTGCCAGCAGCCCGTGGACGGAGAACTATGGCTACACCTTC. Translated: CASSPWTENYGYTF.

V gene TRBV7-2 combines with J gene TRBJ2-5; the match to TRBD1 covers 9 bases. Germline CDR1 reads SGHTA; CDR2 reads FQGNSA. The CDR3 runs to 16 residues. V lost 5 bases and J lost 7; bases outside the gene matches: 14. The DNA for the CDR3 is TGTGCCAGCAGCCTCACCCCGGGACAGGGTCTGGGGACCCAGTACTTC. Its translation is CASSLTPGQGLGTQYF.

The genes are TRBV6-6 and TRBJ1-1; D may be TRBD1 (5 bases). The CDR3 has 14 residues. Trimming cost V 0 bases and J 4 bases, with 9 bases left between them. The germline CDR1 and CDR2 sequences are MNHNY and SVGAGI (reference sequence). The CDR3 protein is CASSYSRQGTEAFF. The CDR3 DNA reads as TGTGCCAGCAGTTACTCTCGGCAGGGCACTGAAGCTTTCTTT.

This rearrangement joins TRBV15 to TRBJ2-7; weak D call: TRBD2 (6 bases). The length of the CDR3 is 11 residues. Trimming removed 8 bases at V and 5 bases at J, with 10 bases between. The V gene's germline CDR1 is LNHNV and CDR2 YYDKDF (reference sequence). CDR3 coding DNA: TGTGCCACCGCGTCTAGCGACGAGCAGTACTTC. It translates to CATASSDEQYF. The full variable domain, rest sourced from reference TRBV15 and TRBJ2-7, is DAMVIQNPRYQVTQFGKPVTLSCSQTLNHNVMYWYQQKSSQAPKLLFHYYDKDFNNEADTPDNFQSRRPNTSFCFLDIRSPGLGDTAMYLCATASSDEQYFGPGTRLTVT.

The chain has TRBV4-3 and TRBJ1-4; possible D gene TRBD1, 5 bases. The CDR3 extends over 19 amino acids. The germline V gene encodes CDR1 LGHNA and CDR2 YSLEER. V was pared by 1 base and J by 0 bases, with 18 bases between. CDR3 in amino acids: CASSQVIGTTPATNEKLFF. For the CDR3, the DNA is TGCGCCAGCAGCCAAGTAATCGGGACCACCCCTGCAACTAATGAAAAACTGTTTTTT.

The chain combines TRBV2 with TRBJ2-7; 7 bases match TRBD2. The length of the CDR3 is 16 residues. The J segment lost 1 base and the V segment lost 6 bases, leaving 12 bases of the junction unmatched. CDR1 is SNHLY and CDR2 is FYNNEI in the germline V gene. The CDR3 sequence: CASRRRLAEPSYEQYF. The CDR3 coding sequence is TGTGCCAGCAGACGCCGGCTAGCGGAACCATCCTACGAGCAGTACTTC.

The chain carries TRBV28 and TRBJ2-1; TRBD1 or TRBD2 may be the D gene (6 bases each). Germline V gene lookup returns CDR1 MDHEN and CDR2 SYDVKM. The ends were cut back, 0 bases at V and 9 bases at J, with 18 bases in the middle. This CDR3 has 16 residues. In DNA form, the CDR3 reads TGTGCCAGCAGTTTATGGCGACGACGGGGGCCTGGTGAGCAGTTCTTC. This sequence encodes CASSLWRRRGPGEQFF.

The chain recombines TRBV11-3 with TRBJ2-7; a weak D match, TRBD1 (5 bases). V lost 7 bases, J lost 0 bases, and 16 bases lay in between. The germline CDR1 and CDR2 sequences are SGHNT and YENEEA. The CDR3 has 15 amino acids. CDR3 protein: CASTLRTGYSYEQYF. CDR3 sequence (DNA): TGTGCCAGCACCCTCCGTACAGGTTACTCCTACGAGCAGTACTTC.

The chain recombines TRBV5-1 with TRBJ1-6; perhaps TRBD1 as D (5 bases). V was cut by 3 bases and J by 8 bases, with 18 bases left in between. Germline CDR1 and CDR2: SGHRS and YFSETQ. The CDR3 extends over 16 amino acids. The CDR3 spells CASSSRPTGLDSPLHF. The DNA for the CDR3 is TGCGCCAGCAGCTCACGCCCCACAGGACTTGATTCACCCCTCCACTTT.

The gene calls are TRBV4-2 and TRBJ2-2, with a tentative D call TRBD1 (5 bases). V was pared by 0 bases and J by 0 bases, with 11 bases between. Germline values: CDR1 LGHNA, CDR2 YNFKEQ. The CDR3 spans 17 residues. CDR3 region: CASSQDLQVANTGELFF. The CDR3 region has the DNA TGTGCCAGCAGCCAAGATCTACAGGTAGCGAACACCGGGGAGCTGTTTTTT.

To note about this clone: This CDR3 is also generated by other DNA sequences in the sample. The chain recombines TRBV11-2 with TRBJ1-1; D gene uncertain. CDR3 size: 14 residues. The germline V gene has CDR1 SGHAT and CDR2 FQNNGV. V was cut by 0 bases and J by 0 bases, with 5 bases left in between. DNA of the CDR3: TGTGCCAGCAGCTTAGATGGATTGAACACTGAAGCTTTCTTT. Residues: CASSLDGLNTEAFF.

V usage is TRBV9 and J usage is TRBJ2-3; 11 positions agree with TRBD2. In germline, CDR1 is SGDLS, CDR2 YYNGEE. V dropped 2 bases and J dropped 1; count of bases not matched to a gene: 3. This CDR3 spans 16 amino acids. CDR3 nucleotide sequence: TGTGCCAGCAGCGTCCTACTAGCGGGGGGCACAGATACGCAGTATTTT. This codes for CASSVLLAGGTDTQYF.

This clone appeared once. The chain joins TRBV19 to TRBJ2-1; TRBD2 aligns across 7 bases. This CDR3 spans 16 amino acids. Trimming cost V 3 bases and J 4 bases; bases outside gene matches: 9. Germline CDR1 is LNHDA and CDR2 is SQIVND (reference sequence). The CDR3 bases are TGTGCCAGTAGTATCTATGGACTAGGGAGTTACAATGAGCAGTTCTTC. Translation: CASSIYGLGSYNEQFF.

This sequence joins TRBV7-8 and TRBJ2-7; D tentatively reads TRBD1 or TRBD2 (5 bases each). Germline V gives CDR1 SGHVS, CDR2 FQNEAQ. The CDR3 is made up of 14 amino acids. Trimming removed 4 bases at V and 6 bases at J, with 16 bases between. The DNA of the CDR3 is TGTGCCAGCAGCTGGGGGAGCGGTGATGGCGAGCAGTACTTC. Translation gives CASSWGSGDGEQYF.

Note on this clone: Other DNA sequences within the sample encode an identical CDR3. This chain connects TRBV10-3 to TRBJ1-4; 7 nucleotides align to TRBD1. Germline V gene lookup returns CDR1 ENHRY and CDR2 SYGVKD. The V gene end was trimmed by 2 bases and the J gene end by 3 bases; junction bases not matched to a gene: 3. CDR3 length: 15 residues. The CDR3 sequence: CAISEAGGSNEKLFF. The CDR3 DNA sequence: TGTGCCATCAGTGAGGCAGGGGGTTCTAATGAAAAACTGTTTTTT.

To note about this clone: This sample also contains other DNA sequences that code for the same CDR3. The V call is TRBV6-6, the J call TRBJ2-5; TRBD1 might be the D (6 bases). The V and J ends lost 6 bases and 2 bases respectively, with 13 bases between them. This CDR3 spans 14 amino acids. Germline V gives CDR1 MNHNY, CDR2 SVGAGI (reference sequence). CDR3 bases: TGTGCCAGCAGCCTAACAGGGTGGCAAGAGACCCAGTACTTC. Translating gives CASSLTGWQETQYF.

V gene TRBV2 combines with J gene TRBJ2-3, with 16 bases that match TRBD2. Germline loops: CDR1 SNHLY, CDR2 FYNNEI. The CDR3 runs to 20 residues. Trimming at V came to 1 base and at J to 2 bases, leaving 9 bases not matched to a gene. Here the CDR3 DNA reads TGTGCCAGCAGTGAAGATGGGACTAGCGGGGGGGGCCGATACACAGATACGCAGTATTTT. The encoded protein is CASSEDGTSGGGRYTDTQYF.

The V call is TRBV9, the J call TRBJ2-7, with 7 bases matching TRBD2. The V gene end was trimmed by 3 bases and the J gene end by 1 base; junction bases not matched to a gene: 10. Germline V gene lookup returns CDR1 SGDLS and CDR2 YYNGEE. The CDR3 length is 16 residues. The CDR3 coding sequence is TGTGCCAGCAGCGGGATTGCGGGGGAATGTTCCTACGAGCAGTACTTC. It yields the protein CASSGIAGECSYEQYF.

The chain joins TRBV27 to TRBJ2-2; D gene ambiguous. The CDR3 has 13 residues. CDR1 is MNHEY and CDR2 is SMNVEV in the germline V gene (reference sequence). The V and J ends lost 3 bases and 1 base respectively, with 3 bases between them. The CDR3 nucleotides read TGTGCCAGCAGTTTCTTGAACACCGGGGAGCTGTTTTTT. As protein: CASSFLNTGELFF.

To note about this clone: This CDR3 is also generated by other DNA sequences in the sample. The V and J genes are TRBV5-1 and TRBJ1-5; tentative D call: TRBD1 (5 bases). The CDR3 runs to 14 residues. V gave up 4 bases and J gave up 3 bases, with 11 bases separating them. The germline gives CDR1 SGHRS, CDR2 YFSETQ. This CDR3 reads CASSPDSPNQPQHF. DNA for the CDR3: TGCGCCAGCAGCCCTGACAGTCCCAATCAGCCCCAGCATTTT. Drawing the rest from reference TRBV5-1 and TRBJ1-5, the complete variable domain is KAGVTQTPRYLIKTRGQQVTLSCSPISGHRSVSWYQQTPGQGLQFLFEYFSETQRNKGNFPGRFSGRQFSNSRSEMNVSTLELGDSALYLCASSPDSPNQPQHFGDGTRLSIL.

V gene TRBV10-3 combines with J gene TRBJ2-1; TRBD2 matches 10 bases. The ends lost 6 bases at V and 9 bases at J; junction bases unmatched: 5. The CDR3 contains 13 residues. Germline V CDR1 and CDR2: ENHRY, SYGVKD. In nucleotides, the CDR3 is TGTGCCATCAGGCTAGCGGGAGCAGGTGAGCAGTTCTTC. Translation gives CAIRLAGAGEQFF.

The rearrangement links TRBV19 to TRBJ2-6; 9 bases map to TRBD1. CDR1 and CDR2 from the germline V gene are LNHDA and SQIVND (reference sequence). Trimming took 3 bases from V and 1 from J; bases not matched to a gene: 1. The CDR3 has 16 amino acids. CDR3 in amino acids: CASSMGTGSGANVLTF. The CDR3 nucleotides are TGTGCCAGTAGTATGGGGACAGGGTCTGGGGCCAACGTCCTGACTTTC.

There are a few counts of this clone. The genes are TRBV28 and TRBJ1-5; maybe TRBD1 (5 bases). Germline CDR1 is MDHEN and CDR2 is SYDVKM. The CDR3 has 12 residues. In DNA, the CDR3 is TGTGCTGCAGGGCTAAGCAATCAGCCCCAGCATTTT. Translation: CAAGLSNQPQHF.

As for this clone: This sample includes further DNA sequences coding for the same CDR3. This chain connects TRBV6-5 to TRBJ2-7, with no clear D. Trimming shortened V by 8 bases and J by 0 bases, and 8 bases separated the two germline ends. The CDR3 length is 12 residues. Germline V gene sequence: CDR1 MNHEY, CDR2 SVGAGI. The CDR3 DNA reads as TGTGCCAGCCTGGGTGGCTCCTACGAGCAGTACTTC. Protein product: CASLGGSYEQYF.

V is TRBV7-6 and J is TRBJ1-6; 7 bases align to TRBD1. The germline gives CDR1 SGHVS, CDR2 FNYEAQ. V lost 3 bases to trimming and J lost 14 bases; unmatched junction nucleotides: 4. CDR3 size: 12 residues. The CDR3 bases are TGTGCCAGCAGCTTTCAAGGGACAGCCCTCCACTTT. Its protein product is CASSFQGTALHF.

The chain couples TRBV4-1 to TRBJ2-4; 10 positions match TRBD1. The CDR3 is 18 residues long. With 4 bases clipped from V and 0 bases from J, the junction kept 9 bases outside the gene matches. Germline CDR1 reads MGHRA; CDR2 reads YSYEKL. As DNA, the CDR3 is TGCGCCAGCAGCCTAGCATTGGGACAGGGGCTAGCCAAAAACATTCAGTACTTC. Its translation: CASSLALGQGLAKNIQYF.

This clone appeared once. The chain links TRBV6-6 to TRBJ2-2; 8 bases map to TRBD2. This CDR3 has 16 residues. Looked up from germline, CDR1 is MNHNY and CDR2 is SVGAGI (reference sequence). Losses at the gene ends were 7 bases for V and 0 bases for J; bases not matched to a gene: 7. The CDR3: CASTRAGLANTGELFF. CDR3 nucleotides: TGTGCCAGCACAAGGGCGGGACTAGCGAACACCGGGGAGCTGTTTTTT.

With respect to this clone: The sample carries other DNA sequences with the same CDR3. The rearrangement uses TRBV6-5 and TRBJ1-6, with D uncertain. The CDR3 sequence is 13 residues long. V was shortened by 2 bases and J by 8 bases, with 7 bases between the two germline ends. The germline CDR1 and CDR2 sequences are MNHEY and SVGAGI. This CDR3 is CASSYVRDSPLHF. The CDR3 DNA sequence: TGTGCCAGCAGTTACGTCCGGGATTCACCCCTCCACTTT.